The 2 T cell receptor beta chains presented below share a single source sample, sequenced in a study of CD8 T cells in ankylosing spondylitis. MiXCR was run by TCRdb on the 5' RACE reads, yielding one entry per CDR3 protein. Of approximately 200,000 distinct CDR3 sequences listed, approximately 13% are singletons. Sequences were obtained from blood, either unsorted or a sorted T cell fraction (not recorded which). The receptors shown here come from a female donor with ankylosing spondylitis or in good health (not recorded which).

This clonotype was observed a handful of times. J is TRBJ1-1 and V is TRBV20-1; D remains unclear. The CDR3 is 16 amino acids. The V end lost 0 bases, the J end lost 5 bases, and 19 bases lay between the germline ends. The germline CDR1 and CDR2 sequences are DFQATT and SNEGSKA (reference sequence). The CDR3 bases are TGCAGTGCTAGAGATATCGGGAGTCGCCTGGGGACTGAAGCTTTCTTT. Its translation: CSARDIGSRLGTEAFF.

In this sample, this clonotype turned up many times. The chain couples TRBV24-1 to TRBJ2-1; a possible D gene is TRBD2 (5 bases). This CDR3 contains 12 residues. Germline CDR1 is KGHDR and CDR2 is SFDVKD. The V end lost 9 bases, the J end lost 3 bases, and 8 bases lay between the germline ends. The CDR3 coding sequence is TGTGCCACCGGGAGTAGCTACAATGAGCAGTTCTTC. Its protein product is CATGSSYNEQFF.